Listed below are T cell receptor beta chains from one sample, sequenced in a study of early T cells in non-severe SARS-CoV-2 infection. TCRdb fed the 5' RACE reads into MiXCR, producing one record per CDR3 protein. The table has 35,000 to 55,000 distinct CDR3 sequences, approximately 6.2% seen once; the top ten hold around 21%. The starting material was whole blood, obtained at baseline. These receptors came from an adult who was a healthcare worker with PCR-confirmed SARS-CoV-2 infection or an uninfected control (not recorded which). Both conserved end residues are part of each CDR3. Each record gives: D gene, V gene, J gene, CDR3 protein. A D gene is named only where the DNA matches it firmly.

D: .; V: TRBV20-1; J: TRBJ2-4; CDR3: CSAGDNLEGIQYF
D: TRBD2; V: TRBV10-3; J: TRBJ2-3; CDR3: CAISESTSGPVSKQYF
D: .; V: TRBV2; J: TRBJ2-3; CDR3: CASSEAEDTQYF
D: TRBD1; V: TRBV6-2/TRBV6-3; J: TRBJ2-1; CDR3: CASSYSERDRARF
D: .; V: TRBV7-9; J: TRBJ1-1; CDR3: CASSIHHEAFF
D: .; V: TRBV28; J: TRBJ1-1; CDR3: CASSFLRGGGVTEAFF
D: .; V: TRBV15; J: TRBJ1-6; CDR3: CATSSEGVGSPLHF
D: TRBD1; V: TRBV7-6; J: TRBJ1-2; CDR3: CASSVGQGVGYGYTF
D: .; V: TRBV25-1; J: TRBJ2-5; CDR3: CASSESPLGERQETQYF
D: TRBD1; V: TRBV6-1; J: TRBJ1-5; CDR3: CASSEPPRTGASNQPQHF
D: TRBD1; V: TRBV5-1; J: TRBJ1-1; CDR3: CASSTGQLGSTEAFF
D: .; V: TRBV30; J: TRBJ2-7; CDR3: CAGEEAPLGDEQYF
D: .; V: TRBV25-1; J: TRBJ2-1; CDR3: CASSGFQGDGDEQFF
D: .; V: TRBV11-2; J: TRBJ2-7; CDR3: CASSLGLGGEQYF
D: .; V: TRBV11-2; J: TRBJ2-7; CDR3: CASSRLLYEQYF
D: .; V: TRBV5-5; J: TRBJ2-7; CDR3: CAGMWAPSSYEQYF
D: TRBD1; V: TRBV5-4; J: TRBJ2-5; CDR3: CASSLGDRGGILEETQYF
D: .; V: TRBV7-3; J: TRBJ2-1; CDR3: CASSFGTASMQFF
D: TRBD2; V: TRBV4-3; J: TRBJ2-3; CDR3: CASSQEPYSGGVTDTQYF
D: .; V: TRBV9; J: TRBJ2-3; CDR3: CAKARSSTDTQYF
D: TRBD1; V: TRBV12-3/TRBV12-4; J: TRBJ2-5; CDR3: CASSQTEPGQGTYQETQYF
D: TRBD1; V: TRBV20-1; J: TRBJ1-5; CDR3: CSARRDRGQPQHF
D: TRBD2; V: TRBV7-6; J: TRBJ2-1; CDR3: CASSLNPGLAEYNEQFF
D: .; V: TRBV5-4; J: TRBJ2-1; CDR3: CASSHPRTSEQFF
D: TRBD2; V: TRBV19; J: TRBJ2-2; CDR3: CASSIRILAETGELFF
D: .; V: TRBV10-2; J: TRBJ1-2; CDR3: CASSEGPGASSSYTF
D: .; V: TRBV7-9; J: TRBJ1-5; CDR3: CASSLYTPLGLGVSVNQPQHF
D: .; V: TRBV6-5; J: TRBJ1-1; CDR3: CASSPGEGTAFF
D: TRBD1; V: TRBV20-1; J: TRBJ2-1; CDR3: CSARDLTGGPHEQFF
D: .; V: TRBV6-6; J: TRBJ2-5; CDR3: CASSYSGSPTQTQYF
D: .; V: TRBV7-6; J: TRBJ1-2; CDR3: CASSLGSAGDGYTF
D: .; V: TRBV20-1; J: TRBJ2-1; CDR3: CSATDPYNEQFF
D: TRBD2; V: TRBV10-2; J: TRBJ2-1; CDR3: CASKRLAGGPSYNEQFF
D: .; V: TRBV6-6; J: TRBJ1-2; CDR3: CASSYSGGGLNNYGYTF
D: TRBD1; V: TRBV28; J: TRBJ2-7; CDR3: CASSLPPGGQVRDYEQYF
D: TRBD1; V: TRBV7-9; J: TRBJ1-4; CDR3: CASSLSGRTGEKLFF
D: TRBD1; V: TRBV20-1; J: TRBJ2-5; CDR3: CSASDFFPGQVTPETQYF
D: .; V: TRBV12-3/TRBV12-4; J: TRBJ2-7; CDR3: CASSSPGFEQYF
D: .; V: TRBV11-2; J: TRBJ2-6; CDR3: CASSSTEYHSGANVLTF
D: TRBD1; V: TRBV5-1; J: TRBJ2-7; CDR3: CASSTGQGLDEQYF
D: .; V: TRBV6-1; J: TRBJ1-6; CDR3: CASFEKPNSPLHF
D: TRBD2; V: TRBV20-1; J: TRBJ2-5; CDR3: CSAIGTSGETQYF
D: .; V: TRBV7-2; J: TRBJ1-5; CDR3: CASSVDGPQHF
D: .; V: TRBV7-3; J: TRBJ2-1; CDR3: CASSLTGQREQFF
D: .; V: TRBV10-1; J: TRBJ2-1; CDR3: CASSLRGGNEQFF